The T cell receptor (beta chain) described here comes from a study of blood T cell repertoires in COVID-19. About the study: Donors in the United States, Italy and Spain gave samples during acute or convalescent COVID-19.

Generated by immunoSEQ multiplex PCR, the TCRdb table keeps only in-frame clones and is missing some. The sample includes some 130,000 clones, 70% to 90% of them seen just once. The length of the CDR3 is 13 residues. Trimming pared 10 bases from V and 1 base from J, leaving 11 bases between. Germline V CDR1 and CDR2: MNHEY, SVGAGI. The sequence derives from a man between 50 and 59 years old with acute or convalescent COVID-19. Sequenced sample: peripheral blood. The J gene is TRBJ2-1, the V gene TRBV6-5; D possibly corresponds to TRBD1 (5 bases). The CDR3 spells CATRTTSYNEQFF. The CDR3 DNA sequence: TGTGCCACCCGGACAACGTCCTACAATGAGCAGTTCTTC.